This is a list of T cell receptor beta chains from one sample in a study of radiotherapy plus CTLA-4 blockade in lung cancer. Measured with immunoSEQ multiplex PCR; TCRdb has only the in-frame clones, and not every one. The table has some 71,000 clones, roughly three quarters seen once. This material consisted of peripheral blood, taken from a patient treated with radiotherapy plus ipilimumab. Every receptor here comes from a human donor with non-small cell lung cancer whose response to radiotherapy plus ipilimumab could not be evaluated. Some clones in this sample may be carry-over from other donors' samples. The CDR3 runs from the conserved cysteine through the conserved F or W. A D gene is named only where the DNA matches it firmly. For some rows the clone size is stated as once, few or many, or as a class when expanded; others skip it.

TRBV4-1	few	15	-	TRBJ1-4	TGCGCCAGCAGCCAAGATCCCCAGGGGTGGGAAAAACTGTTTTTT	CASSQDPQGWEKLFF
TRBV27	-	20	-	TRBJ1-5	TGTGCCAGCAGTTTAGGGAAGGAGGGGCCTGTTCTATTTTTTCGTCAGCCCCAGCATTTT	CASSLGKEGPVLFFRQPQHF
TRBV7-9	-	14	TRBD2	TRBJ2-7	TGTGCCAGCAGCCCCCCTAGCGGGGACTACGAGCAGTACTTC	CASSPPSGDYEQYF
TRBV6-5	-	12	-	TRBJ1-1	TGTGCCACCGGAGGACCTGCCTCCTTAGCTTTCTTT	CATGGPASLAFF
TRBV5-1	-	13	-	TRBJ2-5	TGCGCCAGCAGCTTGGCCAGGGAAGGGGCCCAGTACTTC	CASSLAREGAQYF
TRBV5-1	-	15	-	TRBJ2-5	TGCGCCAGCAGCTTGAGACGGGGGGCTGAAGAGACCCAGTACTTC	CASSLRRGAEETQYF
TRBV7-8	-	14	-	TRBJ1-2	TGTGCCAGCAGCTTAGCCGGGGTTTCCTCAGGCTACACCTTC	CASSLAGVSSGYTF
TRBV19	few	17	-	TRBJ2-1	TGTGCCAGTAGTATAGGATTTCGGGGTCGACGGGTCGATGAGCAGTTCTTC	CASSIGFRGRRVDEQFF
TRBV28	-	19	TRBD1	TRBJ1-6	TGTGCCAGCAGTTTAGGCGGACAGGGGGCCCGGTCGGGCAATTCACCCCTCCACTTT	CASSLGGQGARSGNSPLHF
TRBV7-6	once	14	-	TRBJ2-1	TGTGCCAGCAGCTTATCTAGCATAGGGAATGAGCAGTTCTTC	CASSLSSIGNEQFF
TRBV4-1	-	14	-	TRBJ2-7	TGCGCCAGCAGCCCTCAGCAGACAGAGTACGAGCAGTACTTC	CASSPQQTEYEQYF
TRBV9	-	14	-	TRBJ1-1	TGTGCCAGCAGCGCCGGACAGACAAACACTGAAGCTTTCTTT	CASSAGQTNTEAFF
TRBV7-2	-	14	-	TRBJ1-6	TGTGCCAGCAGCTTTGGCGGATTAAATTCACCCCTCCACTTT	CASSFGGLNSPLHF
TRBV5-1	-	15	TRBD1	TRBJ2-7	TGCGCCAGCAGCCCCAGAGGGACAGGGTCGAACGAGCAGTACTTC	CASSPRGTGSNEQYF
TRBV19	-	14	-	TRBJ2-7	TGTGCCAGTAGTTCGGCACAGACACCCTACGAGCAGTACTTC	CASSSAQTPYEQYF
TRBV11-2	-	11	-	TRBJ2-7	TGTGCCAGCAGCTCCGCCTACGAGCAGTACTTC	CASSSAYEQYF
TRBV27	-	17	TRBD1	TRBJ2-7	TGTGCCAGCAGTTTATTGAGAGGAGGGACAGGGCGCGACGAGCAGTACTTC	CASSLLRGGTGRDEQYF
TRBV7-3	-	14	-	TRBJ2-2	TGTGCCAGCAGCCCTGGACACTCCACCGGGGAGCTGTTTTTT	CASSPGHSTGELFF
TRBV29-1	-	14	TRBD1	TRBJ2-7	TGCAGCGTTAGGAGACAGGGGGCTTCGAACGAGCAGTACTTC	CSVRRQGASNEQYF
TRBV10-3	-	13	TRBD1	TRBJ2-5	TGTGCCATCAGTGAACAGGGGGAAGAGACCCAGTACTTC	CAISEQGEETQYF
TRBV18	-	17	-	TRBJ2-5	TGTGCCAGCTCACCCCTCCGGGCAGGGGGGACCCAAGAGACCCAGTACTTC	CASSPLRAGGTQETQYF
TRBV7-9	-	14	-	TRBJ1-1	TGTGCCAGCAGCTCACTGGCAGGGCAATCTGAAGCTTTCTTT	CASSSLAGQSEAFF
TRBV2	-	10	-	TRBJ1-5	TGTGCCAGTCCTCCCCAGCCCCAGCATTTT	CASPPQPQHF
TRBV6-5	-	13	-	TRBJ1-3	TGTGCCAGCAGTTACCCAGGAGGAAACACCATATATTTT	CASSYPGGNTIYF
TRBV4-3	-	15	TRBD1	TRBJ2-2	TGCGCCAGCAGCCATGGACAGGGGTCCGGCGGGGAGCTGTTTTTT	CASSHGQGSGGELFF